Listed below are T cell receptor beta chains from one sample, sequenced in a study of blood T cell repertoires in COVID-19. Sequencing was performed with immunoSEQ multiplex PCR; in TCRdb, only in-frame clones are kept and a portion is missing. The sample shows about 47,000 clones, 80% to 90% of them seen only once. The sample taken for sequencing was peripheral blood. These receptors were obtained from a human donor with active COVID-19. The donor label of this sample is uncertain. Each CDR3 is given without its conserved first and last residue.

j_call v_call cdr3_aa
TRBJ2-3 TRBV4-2 ASSSTDTQY
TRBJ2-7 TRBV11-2 ASSSTGGPPYSRY
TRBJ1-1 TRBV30 ASRGAGGSMNTEAF
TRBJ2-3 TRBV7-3 ASSLKLAKNTDTQY
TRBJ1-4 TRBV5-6 ASSFSPPTNEKLF
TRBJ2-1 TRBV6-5 ASSSQGLPPGEQF
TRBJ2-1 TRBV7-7 ASSLAQSSYNEQF
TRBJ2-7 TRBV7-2 ASSLVAGGPYEQY
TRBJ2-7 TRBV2 ASTRDRNYEQY
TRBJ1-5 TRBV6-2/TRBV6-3 ASSFRRSNQPQH
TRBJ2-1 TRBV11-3 ASSQGLAGGIRRSYNEQF
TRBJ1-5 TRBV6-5 ASASGGNQPQH
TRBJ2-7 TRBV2 ASSLGLAGYEQY
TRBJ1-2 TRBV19 ASSDRGGGYT
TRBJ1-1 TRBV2 ASSDPAGRAF
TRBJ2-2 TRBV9 ASSWGPGELF
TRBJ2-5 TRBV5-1 ASSPAPGGGSQY
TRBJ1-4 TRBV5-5 ASSLGHSEKLF
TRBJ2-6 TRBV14 ASSQKGLSGANVLT
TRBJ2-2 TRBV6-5 ASSSGLLNTGELF
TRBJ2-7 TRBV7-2 ASSLLIHEQY
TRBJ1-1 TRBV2 ASSGGQANTEAF
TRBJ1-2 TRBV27 ASRSSGGYGYT
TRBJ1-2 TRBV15 ATSRAMTGAMKYGYT
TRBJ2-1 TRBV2 ASSGSGTGNEQF
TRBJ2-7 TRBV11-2 ASSPTTSGVKTYEQY
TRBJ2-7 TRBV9 VSPGTSRYEQY
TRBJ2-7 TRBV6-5 ASSSTVTYEQY
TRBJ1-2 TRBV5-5 ASSLVSGVGYT
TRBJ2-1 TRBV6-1 ASSASSSGGFNEQF
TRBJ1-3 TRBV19 ASSINPVGNTIY
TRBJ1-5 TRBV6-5 ASSYSAVLDQPQH
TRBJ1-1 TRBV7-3 ASSLNGAKNTEAF
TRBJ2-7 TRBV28 ASREGHSYEQY
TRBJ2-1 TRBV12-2 ASRFLLAGTEQF